These 25 T cell receptor beta chains share one sample of origin, sequenced in a study of T-cell memory formation after mild COVID-19. TCRdb independently ran MiXCR on the 5' RACE reads; one entry per CDR3 protein. This table holds about half a million distinct CDR3 sequences, roughly 18% found once. Sequencing was done on a sample of PBMCs or a T cell subset sorted from them (not recorded which). Receptors were obtained from an adult woman who had mild COVID-19 (a few samples of this study predate the infection). Cell type and time point are not known.

This rearrangement joins TRBV12-3 or TRBV12-4 to TRBJ2-7; 7 positions agree with TRBD2. V trimming: 5 bases; J trimming: 6 bases; junction bases outside the gene matches: 13. This CDR3 spans 15 amino acids. The CDR3 reads CASSPTSGNTREQYF. CDR3 bases: TGTGCCAGCAGTCCCACAAGCGGGAACACTCGCGAGCAGTACTTC.

This clonotype has a handful of counts. The CDR3 sequence is CAWSPSVTSGGLETQYF. The DNA of the CDR3 is TGTGCCTGGAGTCCCTCCGTGACTAGCGGGGGATTGGAGACCCAGTACTTC. J is TRBJ2-5 and V is TRBV30, with 12 bases that match TRBD2. The CDR3 length is 17 residues. CDR1 and CDR2 from the germline V gene are GTSNPN and SVGIG (reference sequence). J lost 5 bases, V lost 2 bases, and 12 bases had no gene match.

This clonotype was found a few times. Written as DNA, the CDR3 is TGTGCCAGCAGCTTCTCGAGCGGGGGTGGGCGTTATCAGCCCCAGCATTTT. Translating gives CASSFSSGGGRYQPQHF. The rearrangement links TRBV7-2 to TRBJ1-5; a possible D gene is TRBD1 (5 bases). The CDR3 consists of 17 residues. The germline CDR1 and CDR2 sequences are SGHTA and FQGNSA. V gave up 3 bases and J gave up 5 bases, with 20 bases separating them.

J is TRBJ2-2 and V is TRBV12-3 or TRBV12-4, with D possibly matching TRBD1 (6 bases). The CDR3 length is 18 residues. V lost 6 bases and J lost 0, with 20 bases in between. The CDR3 spells CASSPRGPGHTNTGELFF. Here the CDR3 DNA reads TGTGCCAGCAGCCCTCGAGGGCCGGGACACACGAACACCGGGGAGCTGTTTTTT.

The chain carries TRBV6-6 and TRBJ1-3, with TRBD1 identical over 7 bases. CDR3 size: 17 residues. The germline V gene encodes CDR1 MNHNY and CDR2 SVGAGI (reference sequence). The J segment lost 0 bases and the V segment lost 7 bases, leaving 12 bases of the junction unmatched. DNA of the CDR3: TGTGCCAGCATGGGGGGGGACAGTCACCCCTCTGGAAACACCATATATTTT. Amino acids: CASMGGDSHPSGNTIYF.

V gene TRBV24-1 combines with J gene TRBJ1-2; no firm D call. With 3 bases removed from V and 3 bases from J, the gap between germline ends came to 10 bases. The germline V gene encodes CDR1 KGHDR and CDR2 SFDVKD. This CDR3 region has 14 residues. The CDR3 sequence is CATSDRRVHYGYTF. The CDR3 DNA is TGTGCCACCAGTGATCGGAGGGTTCACTATGGCTACACCTTC.

This clonotype was picked up a small number of times. The V and J genes are TRBV19 and TRBJ1-1; D might be TRBD1 (5 bases). The CDR3 has 16 amino acids. Germline V gene lookup returns CDR1 LNHDA and CDR2 SQIVND (reference sequence). V lost 3 bases, J lost 2 bases, and 16 bases lay in between. The CDR3 DNA follows: TGTGCCAGTAGTATTACGGCGATAGGGGATAACACTGAAGCTTTCTTT. Translated, it gives CASSITAIGDNTEAFF.

The chain carries TRBV15 and TRBJ2-7, with D possibly TRBD2 on 6 matching bases. Looked up from germline, CDR1 is LNHNV and CDR2 is YYDKDF (reference sequence). This CDR3 region has 17 residues. V was pared by 2 bases and J by 7 bases, with 24 bases between. The DNA for the CDR3 is TGTGCCACCAGCAGACGACTCTCCGGGACGGGGGTCCGGGAGCAGTACTTC. Translation gives CATSRRLSGTGVREQYF.

This clonotype was observed a few times. The genes are TRBV20-1 and TRBJ2-3; 10 bases line up with TRBD1. The CDR3 totals 13 residues. Germline-derived CDR1 and CDR2 are DFQATT and SNEGSKA (reference sequence). J was trimmed by 3 bases and V by 5 bases; bases with no gene match: 2. The DNA of the CDR3 is TGCAGTGCTCGACAGGGGGCTACAGATACGCAGTATTTT. Translating gives CSARQGATDTQYF.

V and J are TRBV5-5 and TRBJ1-1; a possible D gene is TRBD1 (6 bases). The CDR3 totals 13 residues. Germline-derived CDR1 and CDR2 are SGHKS and YYEKEE (reference sequence). V lost 7 bases, J lost 6 bases, and 16 bases lay in between. Here the CDR3 reads CASESQGTPEAFF. As DNA, the CDR3 is TGTGCCAGCGAATCACAGGGTACTCCTGAAGCTTTCTTT.

This clonotype was seen ten or more times. This chain joins TRBV4-2 and TRBJ1-5; no firm D call. This CDR3 is built from 13 residues. CDR1 is LGHNA and CDR2 is YNFKEQ in the germline V gene. Trimming left V 4 bases short and J 5 bases short, with 9 bases between. The CDR3, as DNA: TGTGCCAGCAGCCCCCCAGGCGATCAGCCCCAGCATTTT. Residues: CASSPPGDQPQHF.

The V call is TRBV7-2, the J call TRBJ1-2; possible D gene TRBD1, 6 bases. Germline lookup yields CDR1 SGHTA and CDR2 FQGNSA. The CDR3 consists of 12 residues. Trimming removed 1 base at V and 9 bases at J, with 9 bases between. The CDR3 DNA is TGTGCCAGCAGCTTAGGAACAGGGCGCTACACCTTC. This translates into CASSLGTGRYTF. The entire variable domain, with the rest obtained from reference TRBV7-2 and TRBJ1-2, is as follows: GAGVSQSPSNKVTEKGKDVELRCDPISGHTALYWYRQSLGQGLEFLIYFQGNSAPDKSGLPSDRFSAERTGGSVSTLTIQRTQQEDSAVYLCASSLGTGRYTFGSGTRLTVV.

The J gene is TRBJ2-7, the V gene TRBV9; D might be TRBD1 (5 bases). This CDR3 is built from 16 residues. Looked up from germline, CDR1 is SGDLS and CDR2 is YYNGEE. Trimming shortened V by 3 bases and J by 1 base, and 17 bases separated the two germline ends. The CDR3 is CASSAGDLDRSYEQYF. CDR3 nucleotide sequence: TGTGCCAGCAGCGCCGGAGATCTTGACAGATCCTACGAGCAGTACTTC.

The chain joins TRBV6-5 to TRBJ2-1; D is perhaps TRBD2 (5 bases). Looked up from germline, CDR1 is MNHEY and CDR2 is SVGAGI. CDR3 size: 14 residues. V dropped 0 bases and J dropped 13 bases, with 16 bases sitting between them. CDR3 in amino acids: CASSYSWTLPAQFF. The CDR3 nucleotides are TGTGCCAGCAGTTACTCTTGGACTCTTCCGGCTCAGTTCTTC.

This clonotype was seen a handful of times. The chain joins TRBV20-1 to TRBJ2-3, with D perhaps given as TRBD1 or TRBD2 (5 bases each). The CDR3 has 15 residues. Trimming took off 0 bases at V and 1 base at J, with 11 bases between the two ends. The germline CDR1 and CDR2 sequences are DFQATT and SNEGSKA (reference sequence). This CDR3 is CSARDERGGTDTQYF. The CDR3, as DNA: TGCAGTGCTAGAGATGAACGGGGCGGCACAGATACGCAGTATTTT.

This clonotype was counted only a few times. The rearrangement uses TRBV6-6 and TRBJ2-6; the D gene is possibly TRBD2 (6 bases). The V gene's germline CDR1 is MNHNY and CDR2 SVGAGI (reference sequence). The CDR3 runs to 17 residues. Trimming stripped 2 bases from V and 0 bases from J, with 11 bases between. The CDR3 loop is CASSYPSGVSGANVLTF. The CDR3 DNA sequence: TGTGCCAGCAGTTACCCCTCGGGGGTCTCTGGGGCCAACGTCCTGACTTTC.

This clonotype was counted between two and nine times. The rearrangement links TRBV2 to TRBJ2-7; D ambiguous. The CDR3 is made up of 14 amino acids. The germline V gene has CDR1 SNHLY and CDR2 FYNNEI. V was trimmed by 1 base and J by 0 bases, leaving 7 bases between them. CDR3 region: CASSEEATSYEQYF. Here the CDR3 DNA reads TGTGCCAGCAGTGAAGAGGCCACCTCCTACGAGCAGTACTTC.

The chain uses TRBV20-1 and TRBJ2-5; D is ambiguous. Germline-derived CDR1 and CDR2 are DFQATT and SNEGSKA (reference sequence). The CDR3 is made up of 13 amino acids. The V and J ends lost 1 base and 5 bases respectively, with 11 bases between them. DNA for the CDR3: TGCAGTGCTAGAGTCTGGCCTAGGGAGACCCAGTACTTC. Protein product: CSARVWPRETQYF.

The chain links TRBV14 to TRBJ2-5, with 12 bases fitting TRBD2. Looked up from germline, CDR1 is SGHDN and CDR2 is FVKESK. CDR3 length: 16 amino acids. Trimming at V came to 4 bases and at J to 5 bases, leaving 8 bases not matched to a gene. Written as DNA, the CDR3 is TGTGCCAGCAGCCCAGGACTAGCGGGATCCTATGAGACCCAGTACTTC. It translates to CASSPGLAGSYETQYF.

This chain uses TRBV18 with TRBJ2-1; D ambiguous. From germline, CDR1 is KGHSH and CDR2 LQKENI. The CDR3 runs 16 residues. V was pared by 5 bases and J by 3 bases, with 17 bases between. The CDR3 sequence is CASSIMDGPLYNEQFF. The CDR3 coding sequence is TGTGCCAGCTCAATCATGGACGGACCCCTCTACAATGAGCAGTTCTTC.

This chain joins TRBV12-3 or TRBV12-4 and TRBJ1-6, with unresolved D. Trimming left V 5 bases short and J 14 bases short, with 13 bases between. The CDR3 is 12 amino acids. DNA for the CDR3: TGTGCCAGCAGTCTGGACCGGCCGGCCCTCCACTTT. Translated: CASSLDRPALHF.

This clonotype appeared a few times. This sequence joins TRBV10-2 and TRBJ1-1, with 7 bases identical to TRBD1. V gave up 6 bases and J gave up 5 bases; unmatched junction bases: 12. CDR1 and CDR2 from the germline V gene are WSHSY and SAAADI. The CDR3 contains 15 residues. CDR3 in amino acids: CASSLTGSLLTEAFF. CDR3 sequence (DNA): TGCGCCAGCAGCTTGACAGGGTCCTTGTTAACTGAAGCTTTCTTT.

V is TRBV20-1 and J is TRBJ2-3; D is ambiguous. V gave up 6 bases and J gave up 0 bases, with 13 bases separating them. CDR1 DFQATT and CDR2 SNEGSKA come from the germline V gene (reference sequence). This CDR3 spans 14 amino acids. CDR3 residues: CSAQTQPSTDTQYF. In DNA, the CDR3 is TGCAGTGCCCAGACCCAACCGAGCACAGATACGCAGTATTTT.

J is TRBJ1-1 and V is TRBV12-3 or TRBV12-4; D possibly corresponds to TRBD1 (5 bases). The CDR3 runs to 15 residues. Trimming shortened V by 4 bases and J by 1 base, and 13 bases separated the two germline ends. The CDR3 sequence is CASSWAGIGNTEAFF. CDR3 DNA sequence: TGTGCCAGCAGTTGGGCAGGGATCGGGAACACTGAAGCTTTCTTT.

This clonotype occurred a few times. The genes are TRBV11-3 and TRBJ2-3; D uncertain. The V gene's germline CDR1 is SGHNT and CDR2 YENEEA. V shed 8 bases and J shed 4 bases, with 10 bases lying between them. The CDR3 covers 12 residues. Here the CDR3 DNA reads TGTGCCAGCCGCCGACGAGCAGATACGCAGTATTTT. Its protein is CASRRRADTQYF.